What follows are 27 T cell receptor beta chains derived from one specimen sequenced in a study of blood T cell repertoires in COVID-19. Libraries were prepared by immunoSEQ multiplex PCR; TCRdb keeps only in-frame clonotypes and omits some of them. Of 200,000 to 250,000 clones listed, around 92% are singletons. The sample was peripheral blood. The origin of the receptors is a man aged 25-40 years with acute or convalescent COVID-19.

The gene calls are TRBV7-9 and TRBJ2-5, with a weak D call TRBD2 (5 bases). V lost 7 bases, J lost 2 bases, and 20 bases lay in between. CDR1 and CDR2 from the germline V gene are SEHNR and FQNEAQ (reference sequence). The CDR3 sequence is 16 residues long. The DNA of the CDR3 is TGTGCCAGCAATCAGAATTCCGGGAAAGCTCAAGAGACCCAGTACTTC. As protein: CASNQNSGKAQETQYF.

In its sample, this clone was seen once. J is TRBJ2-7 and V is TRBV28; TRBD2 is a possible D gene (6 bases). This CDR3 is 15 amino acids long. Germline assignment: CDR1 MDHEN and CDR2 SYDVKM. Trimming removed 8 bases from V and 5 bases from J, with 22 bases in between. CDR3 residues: CASSQGEIWGDEQYF. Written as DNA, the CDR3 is TGTGCCAGCTCTCAAGGGGAGATTTGGGGGGACGAGCAGTACTTC.

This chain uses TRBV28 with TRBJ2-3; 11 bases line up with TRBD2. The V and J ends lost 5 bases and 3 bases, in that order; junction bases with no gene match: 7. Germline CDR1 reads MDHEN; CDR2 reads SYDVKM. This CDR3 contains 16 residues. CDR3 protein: CASSTRTSGRTDTQYF. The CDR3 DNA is TGTGCCAGCAGTACCCGGACTAGCGGGCGGACAGATACGCAGTATTTT. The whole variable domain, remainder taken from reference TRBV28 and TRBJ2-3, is DVKVTQSSRYLVKRTGEKVFLECVQDMDHENMFWYRQDPGLGLRLIYFSYDVKMKEKGDIPEGYSVSREKKERFSLILESASTNQTSMYLCASSTRTSGRTDTQYFGPGTRLTVL.

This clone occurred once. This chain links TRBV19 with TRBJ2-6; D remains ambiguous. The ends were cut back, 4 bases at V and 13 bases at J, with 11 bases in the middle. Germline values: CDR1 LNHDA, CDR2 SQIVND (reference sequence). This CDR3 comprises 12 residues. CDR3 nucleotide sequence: TGTGCCAGTAGTAACGACTCCCCTGTCCTGACTTTC. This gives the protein CASSNDSPVLTF.

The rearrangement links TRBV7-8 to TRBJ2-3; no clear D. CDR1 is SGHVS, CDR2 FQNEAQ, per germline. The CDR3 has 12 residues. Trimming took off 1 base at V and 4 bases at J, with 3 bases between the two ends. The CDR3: CASSLGADTQYF. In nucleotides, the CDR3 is TGTGCCAGCAGCTTAGGCGCAGATACGCAGTATTTT. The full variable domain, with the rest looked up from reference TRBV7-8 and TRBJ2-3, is GAGVSQSPRYKVAKRGQDVALRCDPISGHVSLFWYQQALGQGPEFLTYFQNEAQLDKSGLPSDRFFAERPEGSVSTLKIQRTQQEDSAVYLCASSLGADTQYFGPGTRLTVL.

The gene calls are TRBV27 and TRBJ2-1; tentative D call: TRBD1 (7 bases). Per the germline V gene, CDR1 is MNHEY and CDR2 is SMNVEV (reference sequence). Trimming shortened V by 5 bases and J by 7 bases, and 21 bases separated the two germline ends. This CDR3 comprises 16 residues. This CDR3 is CASSAPGGQRLNEQFF. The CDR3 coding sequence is TGTGCCAGCAGTGCCCCCGGGGGACAGAGACTTAATGAGCAGTTCTTC.

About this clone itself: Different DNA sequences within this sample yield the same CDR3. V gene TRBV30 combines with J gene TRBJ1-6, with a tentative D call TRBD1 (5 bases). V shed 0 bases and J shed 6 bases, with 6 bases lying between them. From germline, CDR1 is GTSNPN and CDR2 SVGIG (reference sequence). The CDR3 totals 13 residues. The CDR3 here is CAWSVDSNSPLHF. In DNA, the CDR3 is TGTGCCTGGAGTGTCGACAGTAATTCACCCCTCCACTTT.

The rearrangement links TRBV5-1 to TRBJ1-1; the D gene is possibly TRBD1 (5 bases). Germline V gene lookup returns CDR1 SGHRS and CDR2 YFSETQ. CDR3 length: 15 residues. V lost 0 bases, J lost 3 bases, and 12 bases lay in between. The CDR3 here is CASSLAGGSYTEAFF. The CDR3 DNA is TGCGCCAGCAGCTTGGCCGGGGGGAGTTACACTGAAGCTTTCTTT.

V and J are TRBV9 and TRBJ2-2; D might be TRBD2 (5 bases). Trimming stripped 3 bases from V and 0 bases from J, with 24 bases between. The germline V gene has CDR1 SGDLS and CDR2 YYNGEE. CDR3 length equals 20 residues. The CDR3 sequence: CASSGKAPREGHPNTGELFF. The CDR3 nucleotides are TGTGCCAGCAGCGGTAAGGCGCCTCGAGAGGGTCACCCGAACACCGGGGAGCTGTTTTTT.

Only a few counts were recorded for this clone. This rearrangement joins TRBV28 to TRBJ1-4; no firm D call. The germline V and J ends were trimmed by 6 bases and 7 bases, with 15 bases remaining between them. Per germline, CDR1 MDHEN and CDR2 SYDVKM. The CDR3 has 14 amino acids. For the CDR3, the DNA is TGTGCCAGCAGCCCTCCGACCCGCGGTGAAAAACTGTTTTTT. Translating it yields CASSPPTRGEKLFF.

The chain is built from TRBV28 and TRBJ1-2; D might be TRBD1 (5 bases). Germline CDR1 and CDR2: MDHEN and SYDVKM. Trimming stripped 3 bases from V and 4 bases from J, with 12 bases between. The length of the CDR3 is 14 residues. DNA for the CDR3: TGTGCCAGCAGTTTCATGGGAGGGGCCTATGGCTACACCTTC. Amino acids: CASSFMGGAYGYTF.

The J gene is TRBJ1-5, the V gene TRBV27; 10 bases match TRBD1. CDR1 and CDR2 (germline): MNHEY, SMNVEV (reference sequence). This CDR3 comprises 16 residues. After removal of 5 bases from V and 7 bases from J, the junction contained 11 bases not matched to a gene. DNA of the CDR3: TGTGCCAGCAGTCCATCTGGGACAGGGGTGCGACAGCCCCAGCATTTT. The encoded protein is CASSPSGTGVRQPQHF.

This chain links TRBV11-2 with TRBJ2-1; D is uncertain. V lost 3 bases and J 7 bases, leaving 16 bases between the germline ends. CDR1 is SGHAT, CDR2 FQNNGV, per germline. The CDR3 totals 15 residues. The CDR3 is CASSLRNTKANEQFF. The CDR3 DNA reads TGTGCCAGCAGCTTGCGGAACACTAAGGCAAATGAGCAGTTCTTC.

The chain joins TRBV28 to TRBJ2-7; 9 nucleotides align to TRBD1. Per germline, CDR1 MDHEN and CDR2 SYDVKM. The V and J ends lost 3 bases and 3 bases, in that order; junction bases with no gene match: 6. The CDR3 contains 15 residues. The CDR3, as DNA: TGTGCCAGCAGTTTTACCGGGACAGGGAACTACGAGCAGTACTTC. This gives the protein CASSFTGTGNYEQYF.

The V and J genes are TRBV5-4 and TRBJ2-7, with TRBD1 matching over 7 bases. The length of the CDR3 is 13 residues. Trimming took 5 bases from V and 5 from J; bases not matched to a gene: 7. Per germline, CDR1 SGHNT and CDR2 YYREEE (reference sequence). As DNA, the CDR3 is TGTGCCAGCAGTCGACAGGGTAGCGACGAGCAGTACTTC. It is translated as CASSRQGSDEQYF.

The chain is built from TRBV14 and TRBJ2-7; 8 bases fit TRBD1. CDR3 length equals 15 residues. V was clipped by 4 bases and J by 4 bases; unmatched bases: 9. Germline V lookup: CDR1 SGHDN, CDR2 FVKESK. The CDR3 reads CASSLLGQGDYEQYF. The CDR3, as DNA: TGTGCCAGCAGCCTCCTCGGACAGGGCGATTACGAGCAGTACTTC.

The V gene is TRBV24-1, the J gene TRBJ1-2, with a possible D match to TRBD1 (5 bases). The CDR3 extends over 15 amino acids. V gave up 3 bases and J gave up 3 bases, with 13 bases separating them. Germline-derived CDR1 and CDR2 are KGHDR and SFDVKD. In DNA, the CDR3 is TGTGCCACCAGTGATCCCGACGGGGGACACTATGGCTACACCTTC. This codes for CATSDPDGGHYGYTF.

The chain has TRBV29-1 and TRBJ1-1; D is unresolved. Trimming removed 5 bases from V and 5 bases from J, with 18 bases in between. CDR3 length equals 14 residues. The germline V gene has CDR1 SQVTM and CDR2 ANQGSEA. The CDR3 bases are TGCAGCGTTTGTAAGTCTGTTGTGGCTACTGAAGCTTTCTTT. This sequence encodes CSVCKSVVATEAFF.

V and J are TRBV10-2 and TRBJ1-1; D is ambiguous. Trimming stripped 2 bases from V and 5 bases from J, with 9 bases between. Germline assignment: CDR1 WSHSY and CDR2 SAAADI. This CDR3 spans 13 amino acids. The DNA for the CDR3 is TGCGCCAGCAGTGAGGGCAGGAATACTGAAGCTTTCTTT. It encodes CASSEGRNTEAFF.

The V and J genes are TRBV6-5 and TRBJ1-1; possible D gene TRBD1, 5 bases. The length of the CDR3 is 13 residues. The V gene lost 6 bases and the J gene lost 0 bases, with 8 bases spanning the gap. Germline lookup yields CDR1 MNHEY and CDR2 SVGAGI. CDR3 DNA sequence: TGTGCCAGCAGCGAGACAGTGAACACTGAAGCTTTCTTT. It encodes CASSETVNTEAFF.

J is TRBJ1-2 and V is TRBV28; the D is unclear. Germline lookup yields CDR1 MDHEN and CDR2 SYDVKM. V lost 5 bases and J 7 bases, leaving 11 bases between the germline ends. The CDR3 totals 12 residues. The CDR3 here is CASSDYIFGYTF. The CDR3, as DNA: TGTGCCAGCAGTGACTACATATTTGGCTACACCTTC.

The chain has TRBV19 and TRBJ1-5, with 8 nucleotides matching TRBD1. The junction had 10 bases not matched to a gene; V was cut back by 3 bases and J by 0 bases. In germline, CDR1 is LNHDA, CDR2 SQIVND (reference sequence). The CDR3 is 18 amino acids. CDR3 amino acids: CASSIQGAAGYSNQPQHF. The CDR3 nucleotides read TGTGCCAGTAGTATTCAGGGGGCGGCGGGTTATAGCAATCAGCCCCAGCATTTT.

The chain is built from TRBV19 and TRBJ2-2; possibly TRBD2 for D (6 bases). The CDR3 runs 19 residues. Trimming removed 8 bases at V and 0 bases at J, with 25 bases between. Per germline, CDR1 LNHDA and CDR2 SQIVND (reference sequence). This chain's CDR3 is CASQLAAARDAANTGELFF. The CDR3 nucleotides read TGTGCCAGTCAGCTTGCGGCGGCGCGGGACGCCGCGAACACCGGGGAGCTGTTTTTT.

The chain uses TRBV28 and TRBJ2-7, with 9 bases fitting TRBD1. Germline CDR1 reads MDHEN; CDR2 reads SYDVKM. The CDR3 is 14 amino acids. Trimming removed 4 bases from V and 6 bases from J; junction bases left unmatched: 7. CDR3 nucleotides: TGTGCCAGCAGTTCTCCGGGACAGGGTATCGAGCAGTACTTC. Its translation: CASSSPGQGIEQYF.

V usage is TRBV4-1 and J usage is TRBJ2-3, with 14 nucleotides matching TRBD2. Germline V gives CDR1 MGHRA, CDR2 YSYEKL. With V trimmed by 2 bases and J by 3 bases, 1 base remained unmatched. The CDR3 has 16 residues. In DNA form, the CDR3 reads TGCGCCAGCAGCCAACGGACTAGCGGGAGGACAGATACGCAGTATTTT. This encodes CASSQRTSGRTDTQYF.

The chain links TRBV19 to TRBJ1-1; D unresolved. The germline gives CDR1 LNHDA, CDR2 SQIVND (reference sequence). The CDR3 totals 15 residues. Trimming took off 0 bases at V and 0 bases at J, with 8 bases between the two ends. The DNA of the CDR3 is TGTGCCAGTAGTATAGACCCGGGGTTGAACACTGAAGCTTTCTTT. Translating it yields CASSIDPGLNTEAFF.

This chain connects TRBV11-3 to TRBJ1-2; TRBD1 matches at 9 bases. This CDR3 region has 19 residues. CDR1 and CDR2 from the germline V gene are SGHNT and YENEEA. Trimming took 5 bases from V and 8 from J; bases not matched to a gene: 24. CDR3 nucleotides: TGTGCCAGCAGCCCGGGATGCGGGACAGGGAAAAGAAAAGGGTGCGGCTACACCTTC. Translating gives CASSPGCGTGKRKGCGYTF.